The present TCR beta chain was sequenced within a study of blood T cell repertoires in COVID-19. Turning to the study itself: Sites in the United States, Italy and Spain provided acute and convalescent COVID-19 samples.

Per the authors' pipeline: Amplification of reference gene primers provided the estimated nucleated cell counts. Generated by immunoSEQ multiplex PCR, the TCRdb table keeps only in-frame clones and is missing some. Clonal size and the V and J genes are those of that table, whereas D and trimming came from the DNA. Found here are 70,000 or so clones, 85% to 90% of them singletons; the top ten hold roughly 6.3%. With V trimmed by 5 bases and J by 3 bases, 9 bases remained unmatched. The CDR3 length is 16 residues. CDR1 is LNHNV and CDR2 is YYDKDF in the germline V gene (reference sequence). Sequencing was carried out using peripheral blood. The chain employs TRBV15 and TRBJ2-3, with TRBD1 matching over 9 bases. This receptor was taken from a woman over 75 with active COVID-19. CDR3 nucleotide sequence: TGTGCCACCAGCCCGAGCCACAGGGGGCCAACAGATACGCAGTATTTT. This sequence encodes CATSPSHRGPTDTQYF.